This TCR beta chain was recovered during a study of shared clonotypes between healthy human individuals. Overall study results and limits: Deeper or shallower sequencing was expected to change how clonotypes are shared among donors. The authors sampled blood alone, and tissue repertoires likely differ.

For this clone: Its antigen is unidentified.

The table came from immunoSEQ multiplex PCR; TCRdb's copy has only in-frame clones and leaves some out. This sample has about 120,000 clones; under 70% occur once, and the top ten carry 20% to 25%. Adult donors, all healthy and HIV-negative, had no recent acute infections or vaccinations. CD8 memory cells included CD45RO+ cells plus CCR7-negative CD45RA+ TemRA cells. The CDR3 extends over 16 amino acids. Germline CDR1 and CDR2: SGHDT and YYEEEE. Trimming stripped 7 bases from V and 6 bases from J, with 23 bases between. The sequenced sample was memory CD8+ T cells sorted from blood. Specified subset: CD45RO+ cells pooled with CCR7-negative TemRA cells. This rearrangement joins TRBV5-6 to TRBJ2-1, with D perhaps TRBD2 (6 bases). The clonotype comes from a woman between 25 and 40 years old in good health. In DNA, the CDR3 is TGTGCCAGCGGCAGCTTCTACCGGGAGAAAGTCAATGAGCAGTTCTTC. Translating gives CASGSFYREKVNEQFF.